The 30 T cell receptor beta chains reported below all come from one sample, sequenced in a study of technical replicates of blood from a few donors. Sequencing was performed with immunoSEQ multiplex PCR; in TCRdb, only in-frame clones are kept and a portion is missing. The sample includes approximately 76,000 clones, approximately 86% of them seen just once. The material sequenced was PBMCs. These receptors originate from a human donor in good health. Some clones in this sample may be carry-over from other donors' samples.

The chain recombines TRBV13 with TRBJ2-1, with 13 bases aligning to TRBD2. The V and J ends lost 5 bases and 7 bases, in that order; junction bases with no gene match: 8. Germline V gene data show CDR1 as PRHDT and CDR2 as FYEKMQ (reference sequence). This CDR3 region has 16 residues. The DNA for the CDR3 is TGTGCCAGCAGCCGCCCGACTAGCGGGAGGTTTAATGAGCAGTTCTTC. Protein: CASSRPTSGRFNEQFF.

The rearrangement uses TRBV4-1 and TRBJ2-6, with a weak D call TRBD1 (6 bases). CDR1 is MGHRA, CDR2 YSYEKL, per germline. Trimming left V 1 base short and J 1 base short, with 14 bases between. This CDR3 region has 18 residues. This chain's CDR3 is CASSQVITRGSGANVLTF. The DNA for the CDR3 is TGCGCCAGCAGCCAAGTTATTACCAGGGGATCTGGGGCCAACGTCCTGACTTTC.

This chain links TRBV7-9 with TRBJ2-2, with TRBD2 matching 10 bases. V lost 5 bases, J lost 2 bases, and 5 bases stayed unmatched. This CDR3 is built from 16 residues. Germline V gives CDR1 SEHNR, CDR2 FQNEAQ (reference sequence). This CDR3 is CASSESSGGNTGELFF. Written as DNA, the CDR3 is TGTGCCAGCAGCGAATCTAGCGGGGGAAACACCGGGGAGCTGTTTTTT.

The rearrangement joins TRBV19 to TRBJ1-2; D gene ambiguous. CDR3 length: 13 amino acids. Trimming stripped 6 bases from V and 2 bases from J, with 10 bases between. Germline V gene sequence: CDR1 LNHDA, CDR2 SQIVND (reference sequence). In DNA form, the CDR3 reads TGTGCCAGTAGGATGGCGGGGAACTATGGCTACACCTTC. It yields the protein CASRMAGNYGYTF.

The gene calls are TRBV7-9 and TRBJ2-1; D possibly corresponds to TRBD2 (5 bases). The CDR3 has 15 residues. In germline, CDR1 is SEHNR, CDR2 FQNEAQ (reference sequence). Trimming pared 6 bases from V and 6 bases from J, leaving 18 bases between. In DNA, the CDR3 is TGTGCCAGCAGTGTCGTCCTCGGGGAGTTCAATGAGCAGTTCTTC. Amino acid sequence: CASSVVLGEFNEQFF.

CDR3 sequence reads: CSVEGQGNGYTF. The CDR3 nucleotides are TGCAGCGTGGAGGGACAGGGAAATGGCTACACCTTC. The V call is TRBV29-1, the J call TRBJ1-2; 9 bases fit TRBD1. V dropped 6 bases and J dropped 6; count of bases not matched to a gene: 5. Germline lookup yields CDR1 SQVTM and CDR2 ANQGSEA. The CDR3 runs to 12 residues.

J is TRBJ2-5 and V is TRBV2; D perhaps matches TRBD1 (8 bases). CDR3 size: 14 residues. Germline lookup yields CDR1 SNHLY and CDR2 FYNNEI. The V gene lost 2 bases and the J gene lost 4 bases, with 11 bases spanning the gap. The CDR3 DNA sequence: TGTGCCAGCAGTGAAAACAGGGGGGGAGAGACCCAGTACTTC. It encodes CASSENRGGETQYF.

The J gene is TRBJ2-1, the V gene TRBV29-1; 13 bases agree with TRBD2. This CDR3 has 14 residues. The trim removed 6 bases at V and 4 bases at J, leaving 3 bases unmatched. Germline V gene lookup returns CDR1 SQVTM and CDR2 ANQGSEA. The CDR3 DNA is TGCAGCGTGAAGGGACTAGCGGGGTACAATGAGCAGTTCTTC. Its translation is CSVKGLAGYNEQFF.

This clone has just a few counts. The chain links TRBV13 to TRBJ2-1; 7 bases agree with TRBD1. The ends lost 1 base at V and 5 bases at J; junction bases unmatched: 2. The CDR3 is 14 amino acids. Germline CDR1 PRHDT, CDR2 FYEKMQ (reference sequence). In DNA form, the CDR3 reads TGTGCCAGCAGCTTAGAAGGGACAGACAATGAGCAGTTCTTC. Translation gives CASSLEGTDNEQFF.

The V call is TRBV9, the J call TRBJ2-1; D perhaps matches TRBD2 (5 bases). Trimming took 2 bases from V and 7 from J, leaving 7 bases between them. The CDR3 runs to 12 residues. Germline CDR1 and CDR2: SGDLS and YYNGEE. The CDR3 loop is CASSVEGNEQFF. Here the CDR3 DNA reads TGTGCCAGCAGCGTCGAGGGTAATGAGCAGTTCTTC.

The chain is built from TRBV6-5 and TRBJ2-7; 7 positions match TRBD1. J gave up 4 bases and V 2 bases, and 5 bases lay outside the gene matches. The germline gives CDR1 MNHEY, CDR2 SVGAGI. The CDR3 runs 14 residues. The CDR3, as DNA: TGTGCCAGCAGTTACAATACAGGGGCGTACGAGCAGTACTTC. The encoded protein is CASSYNTGAYEQYF.

The CDR3 loop is CASSPSGTYEQYF. DNA of the CDR3: TGTGCCAGCTCCCCTAGCGGGACCTACGAGCAGTACTTC. This chain joins TRBV2 and TRBJ2-7; 9 bases align to TRBD2. V was pared by 8 bases and J by 2 bases, with 4 bases of the junction left unmatched. The CDR3 runs to 13 residues. In germline, CDR1 is SNHLY, CDR2 FYNNEI.

V is TRBV6-1 and J is TRBJ2-3; 7 nucleotides line up with TRBD2. The CDR3 spans 16 residues. Germline assignment: CDR1 MNHNS and CDR2 SASEGT. V lost 3 bases and J lost 0; bases outside the gene matches: 6. Written as DNA, the CDR3 is TGTGCCAGCAGTGATGTACTAGCGCGTAGCACAGATACGCAGTATTTT. It encodes CASSDVLARSTDTQYF.

This clone showed up just a few times. This chain links TRBV29-1 with TRBJ1-1; D remains ambiguous. Per germline, CDR1 SQVTM and CDR2 ANQGSEA. The CDR3 runs to 13 residues. V was shortened by 7 bases and J by 1 base, with 13 bases between the two germline ends. The CDR3 nucleotides read TGCAGCGCAATCGGGGAGGGGAACACTGAAGCTTTCTTT. Amino acids: CSAIGEGNTEAFF.

The rearrangement joins TRBV25-1 to TRBJ1-2, with D maybe TRBD1 (5 bases). Deletions cut 7 bases from V and 0 bases from J, with 21 bases between. This CDR3 spans 17 amino acids. The germline gives CDR1 MGHDK, CDR2 SYGVNS. As DNA, the CDR3 is TGTGCCAGCACCCCCTGGGTGGGGGAGGAAGCTAACTATGGCTACACCTTC. This sequence encodes CASTPWVGEEANYGYTF.

The CDR3 coding sequence is TGTGCCAGTAGTATGACAGGCTTTGGTCAGCCCCAGCATTTT. This codes for CASSMTGFGQPQHF. The chain uses TRBV19 and TRBJ1-5; weak D call: TRBD1 (6 bases). Trimming took off 3 bases at V and 6 bases at J, with 12 bases between the two ends. Germline V CDR1 and CDR2: LNHDA, SQIVND (reference sequence). The length of the CDR3 is 14 residues.

The sample holds a few counts of this clone. The chain has TRBV30 and TRBJ1-3; TRBD1 matches at 7 bases. J lost 4 bases, V lost 4 bases, and 4 bases had no gene match. The CDR3 has 13 amino acids. Per germline, CDR1 GTSNPN and CDR2 SVGIG (reference sequence). The CDR3 protein is CAWITGDGNTIYF. The CDR3 DNA reads TGTGCCTGGATCACAGGGGACGGAAACACCATATATTTT.

This sequence joins TRBV25-1 and TRBJ1-1; no reliable D call. CDR1 is MGHDK, CDR2 SYGVNS, per germline. This CDR3 comprises 11 residues. With 8 bases removed from V and 1 base from J, the gap between germline ends came to 5 bases. The CDR3 sequence: CASGRNTEAFF. Here the CDR3 DNA reads TGTGCCAGCGGGAGGAACACTGAAGCTTTCTTT.

V is TRBV4-1 and J is TRBJ1-2; 10 bases line up with TRBD1. The germline gives CDR1 MGHRA, CDR2 YSYEKL. This CDR3 is 18 amino acids long. V lost 4 bases and J lost 5; bases outside the gene matches: 16. As DNA, the CDR3 is TGCGCCAGCAGCCGGGTCAGGACAGGGGGGGATAGGGCTTATGGCTACACCTTC. Translated, it gives CASSRVRTGGDRAYGYTF.

The J gene is TRBJ2-2, the V gene TRBV2; D remains ambiguous. The germline V gene has CDR1 SNHLY and CDR2 FYNNEI. This CDR3 is built from 13 residues. Trimming cost V 4 bases and J 4 bases, with 7 bases left between them. The CDR3 spells CASSAVSTGELFF. For the CDR3, the DNA is TGTGCCAGCAGTGCTGTCTCCACCGGGGAGCTGTTTTTT.

The rearrangement uses TRBV30 and TRBJ1-5, with 10 bases matching TRBD1. The CDR3 is 13 amino acids. The V segment lost 3 bases and the J segment 5 bases; nucleotides outside the gene matches: 1. Germline CDR1 reads GTSNPN; CDR2 reads SVGIG (reference sequence). CDR3: CAWRDRGDQPQHF. Here the CDR3 DNA reads TGTGCCTGGAGGGACAGGGGGGATCAGCCCCAGCATTTT.

The rearrangement uses TRBV29-1 and TRBJ2-7; the match to TRBD2 covers 15 bases. Unmatched junction bases numbered 9, after V lost 7 bases and J lost 2 bases. The CDR3 has 16 amino acids. Germline CDR1 SQVTM, CDR2 ANQGSEA. The CDR3 here is CSARTSGRAFTYEQYF. The CDR3, as DNA: TGCAGCGCCCGGACTAGCGGGAGGGCCTTCACCTACGAGCAGTACTTC.

The V call is TRBV5-5, the J call TRBJ1-5; possible D gene TRBD1, 6 bases. The germline CDR1 and CDR2 sequences are SGHKS and YYEKEE (reference sequence). V lost 0 bases and J lost 5, with 18 bases in between. This CDR3 is 17 amino acids long. The CDR3 bases are TGTGCCAGCAGCTTGGAAGGGACACCAAACACCTATCAGCCCCAGCATTTT. It codes for CASSLEGTPNTYQPQHF. Filled out from reference TRBV5-5 and TRBJ1-5, the complete variable domain reads DAGVTQSPTHLIKTRGQQVTLRCSPISGHKSVSWYQQVLGQGPQFIFQYYEKEERGRGNFPDRFSARQFPNYSSELNVNALLLGDSALYLCASSLEGTPNTYQPQHFGDGTRLSIL.

The chain combines TRBV11-2 with TRBJ1-2, with 7 bases lining up with TRBD1. CDR1 SGHAT and CDR2 FQNNGV come from the germline V gene. The CDR3 contains 15 residues. J gave up 7 bases and V 5 bases, and 13 bases lay outside the gene matches. In nucleotides, the CDR3 is TGTGCCAGCAGCCGGGGACCAGGGGGTTCCCTTGGCTACACCTTC. Its protein product is CASSRGPGGSLGYTF.

This sequence joins TRBV2 and TRBJ2-7, with a weak D call TRBD2 (5 bases). CDR1 and CDR2 (germline): SNHLY, FYNNEI. The CDR3 is made up of 14 amino acids. Trimming left V 0 bases short and J 4 bases short, with 10 bases between. CDR3 in amino acids: CASSEAPRAYEQYF. DNA of the CDR3: TGTGCCAGCAGTGAAGCGCCGCGGGCTTACGAGCAGTACTTC.

The chain uses TRBV30 and TRBJ1-1; a weak D match, TRBD1 (5 bases). Germline V CDR1 and CDR2: GTSNPN, SVGIG (reference sequence). Deletions cut 2 bases from V and 0 bases from J, with 16 bases between. This CDR3 has 16 amino acids. CDR3 DNA sequence: TGTGCCTGGAGTCAATTAGGGGCAGGGTTGAACACTGAAGCTTTCTTT. This translates into CAWSQLGAGLNTEAFF.

The chain employs TRBV29-1 and TRBJ1-2; TRBD1 matches at 7 bases. The germline V gene has CDR1 SQVTM and CDR2 ANQGSEA. CDR3 length: 14 amino acids. With 7 bases clipped from V and 5 bases from J, the junction kept 13 bases outside the gene matches. CDR3 protein: CSAVDPGQPYGYTF. The CDR3 nucleotides are TGCAGCGCAGTAGACCCGGGACAGCCTTATGGCTACACCTTC.

This rearrangement joins TRBV6-6 to TRBJ1-2, with a possible D match to TRBD1 (5 bases). Per the germline V gene, CDR1 is MNHNY and CDR2 is SVGAGI (reference sequence). CDR3 length: 13 residues. The V gene lost 9 bases and the J gene lost 2 bases, with 13 bases spanning the gap. The CDR3 nucleotides read TGTGCCAGTCATTTGGGGGGGAACTATGGCTACACCTTC. It is translated as CASHLGGNYGYTF.

This clone has more than one count but fewer than ten. The gene calls are TRBV5-4 and TRBJ2-2; 7 bases are shared with TRBD1. This CDR3 region has 16 residues. The germline gives CDR1 SGHNT, CDR2 YYREEE (reference sequence). Trimming took 6 bases from V and 5 from J; bases not matched to a gene: 13. The CDR3 region is CASTLTGPVVTGELFF. The DNA for the CDR3 is TGTGCCAGCACGTTGACAGGGCCCGTAGTTACCGGGGAGCTGTTTTTT. Complete variable domain (other parts from reference TRBV5-4 and TRBJ2-2): ETGVTQSPTHLIKTRGQQVTLRCSSQSGHNTVSWYQQALGQGPQFIFQYYREEENGRGNFPPRFSGLQFPNYSSELNVNALELDDSALYLCASTLTGPVVTGELFFGEGSRLTVL.

The V and J genes are TRBV6-6 and TRBJ1-1; D is possibly TRBD1 (5 bases). In germline, CDR1 is MNHNY, CDR2 SVGAGI (reference sequence). This CDR3 contains 14 residues. V was trimmed by 0 bases and J by 7 bases, leaving 12 bases between them. CDR3 in DNA: TGTGCCAGCAGTTACTCGTTTGGGGGGGTTGAAGCTTTCTTT. Protein sequence: CASSYSFGGVEAFF.